This entry features one TCR beta chain sequence. The CDR3 loop spans 14 amino acids. CDR1 is MNHEY and CDR2 is SVGAGI in the germline V gene. Trimming took 6 bases from V and 1 from J; bases not matched to a gene: 3. This sample is part of a study of blood T cell repertoires in COVID-19. Study summary: COVID-19 samples, acute and convalescent, were from the United States, Italy and Spain.

TCRdb's copy holds only in-frame clones and misses some; the assay was immunoSEQ multiplex PCR. This sample has 100,000 to 150,000 clones, with approximately 91% found just once. This rearrangement joins TRBV6-5 to TRBJ2-1, with 7 positions matching TRBD1. The specimen was peripheral blood. The receptor was isolated from a woman aged 80 or over with acute or convalescent COVID-19. The CDR3 here is CASSPTGSYNEQFF. CDR3 coding DNA: TGTGCCAGCAGCCCGACAGGGTCCTACAATGAGCAGTTCTTC.